These 25 T cell receptor beta chains share one sample of origin, sequenced in a study of OX40 agonist ivuxolimab in advanced cancers. Produced via immunoSEQ multiplex PCR; TCRdb's table is partial and in-frame only. The sample yields under 80,000 clones, about nine tenths seen once. The source material was CD4+ or CD8+ T cells sorted from blood, sampled in a trial of the OX40 agonist ivuxolimab. The receptors originated from an adult with an advanced solid tumor such as melanoma, head and neck, liver or kidney cancer.

The chain employs TRBV6-5 and TRBJ2-3, with D possibly TRBD2 on 6 matching bases. Trimming shortened V by 3 bases and J by 3 bases, and 13 bases separated the two germline ends. Germline assignment: CDR1 MNHEY and CDR2 SVGAGI. The CDR3 runs to 15 residues. The CDR3 region is CASSYILGGTDTQYF. The CDR3, as DNA: TGTGCCAGCAGTTATATTTTGGGGGGTACAGATACGCAGTATTTT.

V usage is TRBV5-5 and J usage is TRBJ2-2; 10 bases are shared with TRBD1. The CDR3 totals 16 residues. J was trimmed by 4 bases and V by 3 bases; bases with no gene match: 6. Germline lookup yields CDR1 SGHKS and CDR2 YYEKEE (reference sequence). CDR3 in amino acids: CASSSGDRGTTGELFF. The CDR3, as DNA: TGTGCCAGCAGCTCTGGGGACAGGGGAACCACCGGGGAGCTGTTTTTT.

This sequence joins TRBV6-4 and TRBJ1-3, with 8 bases identical to TRBD1. The CDR3 loop spans 14 amino acids. CDR1 is MRHNA and CDR2 is SNTAGT in the germline V gene. The V gene end was trimmed by 9 bases and the J gene end by 0 bases; junction bases not matched to a gene: 4. In DNA, the CDR3 is TGTGCCAGGGTAGGACAGGGCTCTGGAAACACCATATATTTT. Protein sequence: CARVGQGSGNTIYF.

The V call is TRBV7-3, the J call TRBJ2-3; 10 nucleotides align to TRBD1. J gave up 8 bases and V 5 bases, and 10 bases lay outside the gene matches. The CDR3 extends over 15 amino acids. Germline CDR1 and CDR2: SGHTA and FQGTGA. CDR3 residues: CASSPGTGALGTQYF. The CDR3 DNA sequence: TGTGCCAGCAGCCCGGGGACAGGGGCTCTGGGTACGCAGTATTTT. The full variable domain, with the rest looked up from reference TRBV7-3 and TRBJ2-3, is GAGVSQTPSNKVTEKGKYVELRCDPISGHTALYWYRQSLGQGPEFLIYFQGTGAADDSGLPNDRFFAVRPEGSVSTLKIQRTERGDSAVYLCASSPGTGALGTQYFGPGTRLTVL.

J is TRBJ1-5 and V is TRBV28, with a tentative D call TRBD1 (5 bases). This CDR3 contains 13 residues. Per the germline V gene, CDR1 is MDHEN and CDR2 is SYDVKM. Trimming removed 8 bases at V and 3 bases at J, with 11 bases between. The CDR3 loop is CASLRQHNQPQHF. DNA for the CDR3: TGTGCCAGCCTCCGACAGCACAATCAGCCCCAGCATTTT.

The chain uses TRBV10-3 and TRBJ2-7; a weak D match, TRBD2 (5 bases). The V gene lost 2 bases and the J gene lost 12 bases, with 14 bases spanning the gap. Germline V lookup: CDR1 ENHRY, CDR2 SYGVKD. This CDR3 spans 12 amino acids. CDR3 loop: CAISENESRVYF. The CDR3 DNA is TGTGCCATCAGTGAGAATGAGTCGCGGGTGTACTTC.

The chain combines TRBV5-1 with TRBJ2-7, with unresolved D. V shed 3 bases and J shed 1 base, with 2 bases lying between them. Per the germline V gene, CDR1 is SGHRS and CDR2 is YFSETQ. The length of the CDR3 is 11 residues. CDR3 nucleotides: TGCGCCAGCAGCTCTTCCTACGAGCAGTACTTC. Protein: CASSSSYEQYF.

The chain recombines TRBV7-2 with TRBJ2-7, with a weak D call TRBD2 (6 bases). The germline V and J ends were trimmed by 1 base and 3 bases, with 10 bases remaining between them. Germline lookup yields CDR1 SGHTA and CDR2 FQGNSA. CDR3 length equals 14 residues. CDR3 amino acids: CASSLGTGVYEQYF. Written as DNA, the CDR3 is TGTGCCAGCAGCTTAGGCACGGGGGTCTACGAGCAGTACTTC.

The chain uses TRBV29-1 and TRBJ1-5; the D gene is possibly TRBD1 (5 bases). Germline V CDR1 and CDR2: SQVTM, ANQGSEA. CDR3 size: 14 residues. The ends were cut back, 5 bases at V and 6 bases at J, with 17 bases in the middle. Written as DNA, the CDR3 is TGCAGCGTTTGGGACGGCCTACCCGTTCAGCCCCAGCATTTT. Its protein product is CSVWDGLPVQPQHF.

This chain joins TRBV4-1 and TRBJ1-3, with 7 bases that match TRBD1. V was clipped by 4 bases and J by 0 bases; unmatched bases: 12. CDR1 is MGHRA and CDR2 is YSYEKL in the germline V gene. The CDR3 runs to 18 residues. The chain's CDR3 is CASSRGVTGTNSGNTIYF. CDR3 sequence (DNA): TGCGCCAGCAGCCGAGGAGTGACAGGGACGAACTCTGGAAACACCATATATTTT.

This rearrangement joins TRBV4-2 to TRBJ2-5; D is undetermined. V was trimmed by 1 base and J by 2 bases, leaving 14 bases between them. Germline assignment: CDR1 LGHNA and CDR2 YNFKEQ. This CDR3 has 16 residues. The CDR3 region has the DNA TGTGCCAGCAGCCAAGGGACGGAATCTATTCAAGAGACCCAGTACTTC. Translating it yields CASSQGTESIQETQYF.

The CDR3 loop reads CASSPDTGVRSYEQYF. The CDR3 bases are TGTGCCAGCTCACCCGATACAGGGGTTCGCTCCTACGAGCAGTACTTC. This chain joins TRBV18 and TRBJ2-7; TRBD1 agrees at 7 bases. This CDR3 comprises 16 residues. Germline V gene sequence: CDR1 KGHSH, CDR2 LQKENI. V shed 3 bases, J shed 0 bases, and the junction held 8 bases outside the gene matches.

V usage is TRBV28 and J usage is TRBJ1-5; D gene uncertain. V was cut by 4 bases and J by 7 bases, with 14 bases left in between. The CDR3 runs to 14 residues. CDR1 is MDHEN and CDR2 is SYDVKM in the germline V gene. In DNA, the CDR3 is TGTGCCAGCAGTTATAACCCCTCGGAGCAGCCCCAGCATTTT. Translation gives CASSYNPSEQPQHF.

This clone was seen only once. The rearrangement uses TRBV6-6 and TRBJ1-2; 7 bases match TRBD1. V dropped 2 bases and J dropped 8; count of bases not matched to a gene: 8. The CDR3 is made up of 14 amino acids. Germline V gives CDR1 MNHNY, CDR2 SVGAGI (reference sequence). CDR3 DNA: TGTGCCAGCAGTTACCGACAGGGATGGGTAGGCTACACCTTC. As protein: CASSYRQGWVGYTF.

The J gene is TRBJ2-4, the V gene TRBV6-6, with 10 bases identical to TRBD1. The V and J ends lost 2 bases and 6 bases, in that order; junction bases with no gene match: 4. CDR1 and CDR2 from the germline V gene are MNHNY and SVGAGI (reference sequence). This CDR3 is built from 15 residues. As DNA, the CDR3 is TGTGCCAGCAGTTACCGGGACAGGGGCAGAAACATTCAGTACTTC. Protein sequence: CASSYRDRGRNIQYF.

V gene TRBV4-1 combines with J gene TRBJ1-5; 11 positions match TRBD1. Germline CDR1 is MGHRA and CDR2 is YSYEKL. Unmatched junction bases numbered 4, after V lost 3 bases and J lost 3 bases. The CDR3 length is 16 residues. The CDR3 nucleotides read TGCGCCAGCAGCCATACGGGACAGGGGGACAATCAGCCCCAGCATTTT. Amino acids: CASSHTGQGDNQPQHF.

V and J are TRBV7-3 and TRBJ2-5, with a tentative D call TRBD2 (6 bases). The better agreement between TRBJ2-7 and the DNA end casts doubt on the J call. Germline loops: CDR1 SGHTA, CDR2 FQGTGA. The CDR3 is made up of 14 amino acids. Here the CDR3 DNA reads TGTGCCAGCAGCCCCCAATCCGGGGGTTACGAGCAGTACTTC. This gives the protein CASSPQSGGYEQYF.

The gene calls are TRBV6-5 and TRBJ2-5, with no clear D. CDR1 and CDR2 from the germline V gene are MNHEY and SVGAGI. V shed 2 bases and J shed 5 bases, with 9 bases lying between them. This CDR3 has 13 amino acids. The CDR3 sequence: CASSYASRETQYF. The CDR3 DNA sequence: TGTGCCAGCAGTTACGCTAGTAGGGAGACCCAGTACTTC.

The chain links TRBV28 to TRBJ1-1; no clear D gene. The CDR3 is 13 amino acids. V dropped 5 bases and J dropped 3 bases, with 10 bases sitting between them. Germline V CDR1 and CDR2: MDHEN, SYDVKM. CDR3 bases: TGTGCCAGCAGTAGGGCAGACTACACTGAAGCTTTCTTT. Its translation is CASSRADYTEAFF.

CDR3 in DNA: TGTGCCAGCAGTGAAGCCAGGCTCAATGAGCAGTTCTTC. The encoded protein is CASSEARLNEQFF. The chain has TRBV2 and TRBJ2-1, with no clear D. Trimming stripped 0 bases from V and 6 bases from J, with 6 bases between. This CDR3 is built from 13 residues. The germline V gene encodes CDR1 SNHLY and CDR2 FYNNEI.

V usage is TRBV5-1 and J usage is TRBJ2-2; D call uncertain. V lost 1 base and J lost 7, with 8 bases in between. In germline, CDR1 is SGHRS, CDR2 YFSETQ. This CDR3 has 13 amino acids. The CDR3 sequence: CASSLLVDGELFF. CDR3 coding DNA: TGCGCCAGCAGCTTGCTGGTGGACGGGGAGCTGTTTTTT.

V usage is TRBV5-4 and J usage is TRBJ2-2; 8 positions agree with TRBD1. This CDR3 spans 16 amino acids. Germline-derived CDR1 and CDR2 are SGHNT and YYREEE (reference sequence). J lost 5 bases, V lost 5 bases, and 11 bases had no gene match. DNA of the CDR3: TGTGCCAGCAGACACGCGAGACAGGGGAGAACCGGGGAGCTGTTTTTT. Translating gives CASRHARQGRTGELFF. The variable domain in full, with the rest retrieved from reference TRBV5-4 and TRBJ2-2, is ETGVTQSPTHLIKTRGQQVTLRCSSQSGHNTVSWYQQALGQGPQFIFQYYREEENGRGNFPPRFSGLQFPNYSSELNVNALELDDSALYLCASRHARQGRTGELFFGEGSRLTVL.

The genes are TRBV5-5 and TRBJ2-7, with no clear D. V shed 3 bases and J shed 6 bases, with 7 bases lying between them. The CDR3 loop spans 11 amino acids. Germline V gene lookup returns CDR1 SGHKS and CDR2 YYEKEE (reference sequence). The CDR3 spells CASSSPAEQYF. CDR3 nucleotides: TGTGCCAGCAGCTCGCCGGCCGAGCAGTACTTC.

For this clone: The identical CDR3 is also encoded by other nucleotide sequences in the sample. J is TRBJ2-5 and V is TRBV27; 8 bases are a match to TRBD2. V shed 4 bases and J 4 bases; nucleotides not matched to a gene: 8. CDR1 is MNHEY, CDR2 SMNVEV, per germline (reference sequence). The CDR3 spans 15 residues. CDR3 region: CASSSSGSHPETQYF. For the CDR3, the DNA is TGTGCCAGCAGTTCAAGCGGGAGCCACCCAGAGACCCAGTACTTC.

The V call is TRBV30, the J call TRBJ1-2; D unresolved. The ends were cut back, 3 bases at V and 5 bases at J, with 13 bases in the middle. From germline, CDR1 is GTSNPN and CDR2 SVGIG (reference sequence). The CDR3 has 13 amino acids. For the CDR3, the DNA is TGTGCCTGGAGCCGCGGGGAAAATTATGGCTACACCTTC. Its protein is CAWSRGENYGYTF.